Listed below are T cell receptor beta chains from one sample, sequenced in a study of T-cell memory formation after mild COVID-19. TCRdb ran MiXCR on the 5' RACE reads and lists one entry per CDR3 protein. The sample records a few hundred thousand distinct CDR3 sequences, over 9.5% being singletons. Sequencing used PBMCs or a T cell subset sorted from them (not recorded which). The receptors here all came from a man in his late teens or twenties who had mild COVID-19 (a few samples of this study predate the infection). Cell type and time point are not known. The CDR3 runs from the conserved cysteine through the conserved F or W. D genes are given only for firm matches. Expanded clones are given a class, and other clones once, few, many or no size at all.

TRBD2	TRBV12-3/TRBV12-4	TRBJ2-3	few	TGTGCCAGCAGAGCGGGGGGGCGATGGCAGTATTTT	CASRAGGRWQYF
-	TRBV5-1	TRBJ2-5	many	TGCGCCAGCAGCCCCGGACCTACATGGGAGACCCAGTACTTC	CASSPGPTWETQYF
TRBD1	TRBV19	TRBJ1-5	few	TGTGCCAGTCGACAGGGATATCAGCCCCAGCATTTT	CASRQGYQPQHF
-	TRBV12-3/TRBV12-4	TRBJ1-1	-	TGTGCCAGCAGCTTAGAAGGCGGGAGCACTGAAGCTTTCTTT	CASSLEGGSTEAFF
TRBD2	TRBV20-1	TRBJ2-3	-	TGCAGTGCTAGCGGGGGGGCTCGGGCAGATACGCAGTATTTT	CSASGGARADTQYF
-	TRBV7-2	TRBJ2-7	-	TGTGCCAGCAGCTTACAGGGGTTTTCCTACGAGCAGTACTTC	CASSLQGFSYEQYF
-	TRBV20-1	TRBJ2-5	few	TGCAGTGCCAACAGGGTGGGGGAGACCCAGTACTTC	CSANRVGETQYF
-	TRBV5-1	TRBJ1-6	-	TGCGCCAGCAGCGAGGACGGGGGATATTCACCCCTCCACTTT	CASSEDGGYSPLHF
-	TRBV5-4	TRBJ1-6	-	TGTGCCAGCAGCTTATGGGGAAGAGGCAATTCACCCCTCCACTTT	CASSLWGRGNSPLHF
-	TRBV6-1	TRBJ1-5	few	TGTGCCAGCACGGGGGGTAGCAATCAGCCCCAGCATTTT	CASTGGSNQPQHF
-	TRBV6-2/TRBV6-3	TRBJ2-2	-	TGTGCCAGCAGTTACCCCGGGGGCACCATCACCGGGGAGCTGTTTTTT	CASSYPGGTITGELFF
TRBD1	TRBV12-3/TRBV12-4	TRBJ1-1	few	TGTGCCAGCAGTTCACACGGACAGGGGACTGAAGCTTTCTTT	CASSSHGQGTEAFF
TRBD2	TRBV7-8	TRBJ2-7	few	TGTGCCAGCAGCTTAGCGGTCTTGCGGGGGGGCCACTACGAGCAGTACTTC	CASSLAVLRGGHYEQYF
-	TRBV6-5	TRBJ2-1	many	TGTGCCAGCAGTTACTCTTCGGGATACTCGAATGGGCAGTTCTTC	CASSYSSGYSNGQFF
-	TRBV2	TRBJ2-3	-	TGTGCCAGCAGTGTTGGTTACACAGATACGCAGTATTTT	CASSVGYTDTQYF
-	TRBV7-9	TRBJ2-2	many	TGTGCCAGCAGCTTAGGGGGGACCCCCGGGGAGCTGTTTTTT	CASSLGGTPGELFF
-	TRBV11-2	TRBJ2-3	many	TGTGCCAGCAGCTCCGTTCTAGGAACAGATACGCAGTATTTT	CASSSVLGTDTQYF
-	TRBV7-2	TRBJ2-7	many	TGTGCCAGCAGCTTAGCGCCCTATCCCTACGAGCAGTACTTC	CASSLAPYPYEQYF
-	TRBV4-3	TRBJ1-4	-	TGCGCCAGCAGCCAAGAAGGGAGAGATGAAAAACTGTTTTTT	CASSQEGRDEKLFF
TRBD1	TRBV5-1	TRBJ1-6	-	TGCGCCAGCAGCTTGCGCGGGACAGCCAATTCACCCCTCCACTTT	CASSLRGTANSPLHF
-	TRBV9	TRBJ2-5	-	TGTGCCAGCAGCGTAGAGGCGAAAGAGACCCAGTACTTC	CASSVEAKETQYF
-	TRBV3-1	TRBJ1-1	-	TGTGCCAGCAGCCAGCCAGCCGCGAACACTGAAGCTTTCTTT	CASSQPAANTEAFF
TRBD1	TRBV7-2	TRBJ1-1	many	TGTGCCAGCATACGGGACAGGGAGGGGACTGAAGCTTTCTTT	CASIRDREGTEAFF
TRBD1	TRBV19	TRBJ1-1	few	TGTGCCAGTAGTATGGTCAGGGAGGGGGCAAGGACTGAAGCTTTCTTT	CASSMVREGARTEAFF
-	TRBV5-1	TRBJ1-1	-	TGCGCCAGCATGCGGGAGGGCACTGAAGCTTTCTTT	CASMREGTEAFF
-	TRBV7-2	TRBJ2-1	-	TGTGCCAGCAGCTTAGATGGGGCTAACAATGAGCAGTTCTTC	CASSLDGANNEQFF
-	TRBV10-3	TRBJ1-1	few	TGTGCCATCGGTCCGACAGACCTAATGAACACTGAAGCTTTCTTT	CAIGPTDLMNTEAFF